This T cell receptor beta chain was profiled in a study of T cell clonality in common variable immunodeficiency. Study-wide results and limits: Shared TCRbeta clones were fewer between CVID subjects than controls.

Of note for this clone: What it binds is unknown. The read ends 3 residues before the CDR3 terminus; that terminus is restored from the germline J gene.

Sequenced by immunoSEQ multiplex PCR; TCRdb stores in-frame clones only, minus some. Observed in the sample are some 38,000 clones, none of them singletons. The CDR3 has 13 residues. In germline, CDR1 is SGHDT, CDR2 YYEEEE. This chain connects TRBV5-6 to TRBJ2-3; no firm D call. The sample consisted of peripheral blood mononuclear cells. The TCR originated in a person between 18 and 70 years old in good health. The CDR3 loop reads CASRYLPAETQYF. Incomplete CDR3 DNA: TGTGCCAGCAGATATTTGCCGGCGGAGACG.